These 5 T cell receptor beta chains were sequenced from one sample in a study of cytomegalovirus exposure and HLA in healthy donors. The PCR made use of 60 Vbeta and 13 Jbeta primers. Here immunoSEQ multiplex PCR was the method, and the copy in TCRdb shows in-frame clones only, minus some. This sample's table reports 80,000 or so clones. The source material was PBMCs. The receptor set was obtained from a woman aged 25 to 39 in good health and CMV-seronegative.

This sequence joins TRBV27 and TRBJ2-1; D is undetermined. Trimming removed 6 bases from V and 2 bases from J, with 5 bases in between. This CDR3 is 12 amino acids long. Germline V gene lookup returns CDR1 MNHEY and CDR2 SMNVEV (reference sequence). CDR3 sequence: CASRTAYNEQFF. Written as DNA, the CDR3 is TGTGCCAGCAGGACTGCCTACAATGAGCAGTTCTTC.

The J gene is TRBJ2-7, the V gene TRBV5-1; 8 bases match TRBD2. V gave up 4 bases and J gave up 1 base; unmatched junction bases: 7. CDR3 length: 15 residues. Germline V gives CDR1 SGHRS, CDR2 YFSETQ. Here the CDR3 DNA reads TGCGCCAGCAGCGCAGAGCGCGGGAGGTCCTACGAGCAGTACTTC. Translated: CASSAERGRSYEQYF.

The chain combines TRBV19 with TRBJ2-1; TRBD2 agrees at 10 bases. With 3 bases clipped from V and 7 bases from J, the junction kept 6 bases outside the gene matches. The CDR3 consists of 15 residues. Germline CDR1 reads LNHDA; CDR2 reads SQIVND (reference sequence). CDR3 in DNA: TGTGCCAGTAGTATCGTAGCGGGGGGCATTAATGAGCAGTTCTTC. Translation gives CASSIVAGGINEQFF. Variable domain in full (rest from reference TRBV19 and TRBJ2-1): DGGITQSPKYLFRKEGQNVTLSCEQNLNHDAMYWYRQDPGQGLRLIYYSQIVNDFQKGDIAEGYSVSREKKESFPLTVTSAQKNPTAFYLCASSIVAGGINEQFFGPGTRLTVL.

The CDR3 region is CASSEAGRGEKLFF. The CDR3 DNA sequence: TGTGCCAGCAGTGAAGCAGGGCGGGGTGAAAAACTGTTTTTT. This rearrangement joins TRBV2 to TRBJ1-4; no firm D call. Per germline, CDR1 SNHLY and CDR2 FYNNEI. CDR3 length: 14 residues. Trimming shortened V by 0 bases and J by 7 bases, and 9 bases separated the two germline ends.

The chain couples TRBV30 to TRBJ1-2, with TRBD1 matching over 12 bases. This CDR3 comprises 14 residues. V shed 2 bases and J 8 bases; nucleotides not matched to a gene: 6. Germline values: CDR1 GTSNPN, CDR2 SVGIG (reference sequence). The CDR3 loop reads CAWSPGQGARGYTF. As DNA, the CDR3 is TGTGCCTGGAGTCCGGGACAGGGGGCGAGAGGCTACACCTTC.